The T cell receptor (beta chain) under discussion was sequenced for a study of response to subunit inactivated influenza vaccine. This clonotype was counted a few times. One entry per CDR3 protein, called by TCRdb with MiXCR from the RT-PCR reads. The sample includes 200,000 to 300,000 distinct CDR3 sequences, 9% to 15% of them seen just once. The CDR3 is made up of 15 amino acids. From germline, CDR1 is SGHVS and CDR2 FQNEAQ. The V gene end was trimmed by 4 bases and the J gene end by 9 bases; junction bases not matched to a gene: 10. This sequence originates from a man over 45 who received an inactivated influenza vaccine. V usage is TRBV7-8 and J usage is TRBJ2-1; 9 bases line up with TRBD1. The starting material was non-naive T cells sorted from PBMCs, obtained around two weeks before vaccination. The CDR3 spells CASSSAGTGTLEQFF. The CDR3 DNA sequence: TGTGCCAGCAGCTCGGCCGGGACAGGGACGCTTGAGCAGTTCTTC.